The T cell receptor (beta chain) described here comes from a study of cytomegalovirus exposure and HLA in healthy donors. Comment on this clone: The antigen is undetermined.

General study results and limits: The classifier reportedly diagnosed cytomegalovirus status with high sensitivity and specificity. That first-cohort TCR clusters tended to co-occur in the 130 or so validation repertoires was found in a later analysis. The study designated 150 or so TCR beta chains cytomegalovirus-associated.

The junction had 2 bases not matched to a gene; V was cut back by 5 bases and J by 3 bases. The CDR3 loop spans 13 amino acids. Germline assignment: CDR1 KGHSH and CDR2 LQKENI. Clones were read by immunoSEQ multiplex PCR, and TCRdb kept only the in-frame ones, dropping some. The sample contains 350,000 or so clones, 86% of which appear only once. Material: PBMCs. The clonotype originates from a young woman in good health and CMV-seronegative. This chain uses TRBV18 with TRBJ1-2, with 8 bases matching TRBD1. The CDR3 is CASSGGQDYGYTF. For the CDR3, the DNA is TGTGCCAGCTCAGGGGGACAGGACTATGGCTACACCTTC.